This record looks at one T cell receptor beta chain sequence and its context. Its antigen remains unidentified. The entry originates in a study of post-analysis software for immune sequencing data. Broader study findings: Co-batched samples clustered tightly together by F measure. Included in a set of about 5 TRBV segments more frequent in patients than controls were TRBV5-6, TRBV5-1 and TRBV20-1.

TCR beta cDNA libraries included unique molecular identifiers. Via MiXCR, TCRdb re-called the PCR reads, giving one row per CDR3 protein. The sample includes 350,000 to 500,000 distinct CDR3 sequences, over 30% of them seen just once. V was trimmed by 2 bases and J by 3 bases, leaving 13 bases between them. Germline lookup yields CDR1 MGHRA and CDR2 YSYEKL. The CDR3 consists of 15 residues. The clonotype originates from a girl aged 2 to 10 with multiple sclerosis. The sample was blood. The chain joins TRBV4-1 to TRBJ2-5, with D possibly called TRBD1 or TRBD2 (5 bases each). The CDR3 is CASSQLARDEETQYF. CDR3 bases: TGCGCCAGCAGCCAACTAGCAAGGGACGAAGAGACCCAGTACTTC.